Included here is one TCR beta chain sequence, with context. Antigen specificity is unknown. This record comes from a study of T-cell memory formation after mild COVID-19. Study-wide results and caveats: Mostly located in CM and EM were contracting CD4+ clones, with contracting CD8+ clones located in EMRA. Some clones that responded turned up in pre-infection memory, which suggests that cross-reactive memory joined in. Later expanders leaned CD4+, whereas clones that contracted between day 15 and 85 were balanced CD4/CD8.

Trimming stripped 6 bases from V and 1 base from J, with 4 bases between. Germline values: CDR1 ENHRY, CDR2 SYGVKD. The CDR3 covers 12 residues. MiXCR, applied by TCRdb to the 5' RACE reads, yields one record per CDR3 protein. The sample has 150,000 or so distinct CDR3 sequences; about 15% are singletons. The receptor was derived from an adult woman who had mild COVID-19 (a few samples of this study predate the infection). Cell type and time point are not known. Sequenced sample: PBMCs or a T cell subset sorted from them (not recorded which). V gene TRBV10-3 combines with J gene TRBJ1-5; the D is unclear. The CDR3 DNA follows: TGTGCCATCAGGGGCAGCAATCAGCCCCAGCATTTT. This codes for CAIRGSNQPQHF.